What follows are 22 T cell receptor beta chains derived from one specimen sequenced in a study of blood T cell repertoires in COVID-19 (dated by TCRdb to about 2020). The library was built by means of the immunoSEQ multiplex PCR assay. Held by TCRdb, this immuneACCESS table contains in-frame sequences only and omits some clones. Under half of the omission traces to an unresolved V gene where checked; the cause of the rest is unknown. Recorded for this sample are some 140,000 clones; approximately 83% of them occurred a single time. The ten largest clones capture 3% of the sample. The specimen was peripheral blood. All receptors derive from an elderly woman with acute or convalescent COVID-19.

CDR3 in amino acids: CASSYSSGGYTF. CDR3 sequence (DNA): TGTGCCAGCAGTTACTCGAGTGGTGGCTACACCTTC. This chain links TRBV6-2 or TRBV6-3 with TRBJ1-2; unclear D gene. Trimming removed 0 bases at V and 7 bases at J, with 6 bases between. The CDR3 sequence is 12 residues long. Per germline, CDR1 MNHEY and CDR2 SVGEGT.

The chain recombines TRBV27 with TRBJ1-1, with 8 positions matching TRBD1. The germline V gene has CDR1 MNHEY and CDR2 SMNVEV (reference sequence). The CDR3 consists of 14 residues. After removal of 8 bases from V and 1 base from J, the junction contained 6 bases not matched to a gene. The CDR3 loop reads CASGYRGKNTEAFF. CDR3 coding DNA: TGTGCCAGCGGATACAGGGGGAAGAACACTGAAGCTTTCTTT.

The chain employs TRBV3-1 (or the pseudogene TRBV3-2) and TRBJ1-5, with 8 bases lining up with TRBD1. V gave up 0 bases and J gave up 4 bases; unmatched junction bases: 5. Looked up from germline, CDR1 is LGHDT and CDR2 is YNNKEL (reference sequence). This CDR3 spans 16 amino acids. The CDR3 nucleotides are TGTGCCAGCAGCCAAGATCCCGACAGGGGTAATCAGCCCCAGCATTTT. Its protein is CASSQDPDRGNQPQHF.

The rearrangement links TRBV6-2 or TRBV6-3 to TRBJ1-3, with D perhaps TRBD1 (6 bases). The CDR3 extends over 16 amino acids. From germline, CDR1 is MNHEY and CDR2 SVGEGT. With 2 bases removed from V and 3 bases from J, the gap between germline ends came to 14 bases. The CDR3 nucleotides read TGTGCCAGCAGTTACGTGGGAGCCAGGGGTGGAAACACCATATATTTT. Translation: CASSYVGARGGNTIYF.

The V gene is TRBV7-2, the J gene TRBJ1-1, with D perhaps matching TRBD1 (5 bases). Germline V gene lookup returns CDR1 SGHTA and CDR2 FQGNSA. This CDR3 comprises 13 residues. Trimming shortened V by 5 bases and J by 1 base, and 8 bases separated the two germline ends. The CDR3 here is CASSLQENTEAFF. Here the CDR3 DNA reads TGTGCCAGCAGCCTACAGGAGAACACTGAAGCTTTCTTT. Combining the CDR3 with reference TRBV7-2 and TRBJ1-1 gives the whole variable domain GAGVSQSPSNKVTEKGKDVELRCDPISGHTALYWYRQSLGQGLEFLIYFQGNSAPDKSGLPSDRFSAERTGGSVSTLTIQRTQQEDSAVYLCASSLQENTEAFFGQGTRLTVV.

J is TRBJ1-5 and V is TRBV6-6; 12 nucleotides line up with TRBD1. The CDR3 length is 18 residues. Looked up from germline, CDR1 is MNHNY and CDR2 is SVGAGI (reference sequence). Germline trimming cut 5 bases from V and 6 bases from J; bases unmatched to any gene: 14. CDR3 amino acids: CASSRLGQGARSTQPQHF. CDR3 DNA sequence: TGTGCCAGCAGTCGCCTGGGACAGGGGGCCCGGTCGACTCAGCCCCAGCATTTT.

This chain connects TRBV15 to TRBJ2-5, with 12 bases identical to TRBD1. CDR3 size: 16 residues. J was trimmed by 4 bases and V by 1 base; bases with no gene match: 4. Germline CDR1 is LNHNV and CDR2 is YYDKDF (reference sequence). Here the CDR3 DNA reads TGTGCCACCAGCAGAGGGGACAGGGGGCGTGGAGAGACCCAGTACTTC. Translated: CATSRGDRGRGETQYF.

The genes are TRBV2 and TRBJ1-3, with a weak D call TRBD1 (6 bases). The germline CDR1 and CDR2 sequences are SNHLY and FYNNEI. This CDR3 region has 13 residues. V lost 5 bases and J 2 bases, leaving 7 bases between the germline ends. Here the CDR3 reads CASSNRAGNTIYF. The DNA for the CDR3 is TGTGCCAGCAGTAACAGGGCTGGAAACACCATATATTTT. The whole variable domain, remainder taken from reference TRBV2 and TRBJ1-3, is EPEVTQTPSHQVTQMGQEVILRCVPISNHLYFYWYRQILGQKVEFLVSFYNNEISEKSEIFDDQFSVERPDGSNFTLKIRSTKLEDSAMYFCASSNRAGNTIYFGEGSWLTVV.

CDR3 sequence reads: CASSLSFAGKEEQYF. CDR3 in DNA: TGTGCCAGCAGTTTATCCTTCGCAGGGAAGGAGGAGCAGTACTTC. This chain links TRBV27 with TRBJ2-7, with D tentatively TRBD1 (5 bases). The length of the CDR3 is 15 residues. The V and J ends lost 0 bases and 7 bases respectively, with 16 bases between them. CDR1 and CDR2 (germline): MNHEY, SMNVEV (reference sequence).

The gene calls are TRBV5-1 and TRBJ2-7, with a tentative D call TRBD1 (6 bases). The V gene's germline CDR1 is SGHRS and CDR2 YFSETQ. The CDR3 is 15 amino acids. The germline V and J ends were trimmed by 1 base and 6 bases, with 17 bases remaining between them. CDR3 protein: CASSLTAGASGEQYF. In nucleotides, the CDR3 is TGCGCCAGCAGCTTGACGGCAGGGGCATCGGGCGAGCAGTACTTC.

A note on this clone: Its ends do not fully match the called genes, so a read error is possible. The V and J genes are TRBV7-7 and TRBJ1-5; a possible D gene is TRBD1 (6 bases). The CDR3 is 13 amino acids. The V gene's germline CDR1 is SSHAT and CDR2 FNYEAQ (reference sequence). CDR3 coding DNA: TGTGCTAGCAGCCTCGACAGGTCGCAGCCCCAGCATTTT. Translated: CASSLDRSQPQHF.

The chain uses TRBV19 and TRBJ1-1; the D gene is possibly TRBD1 (6 bases). CDR3 length equals 17 residues. Trimming stripped 4 bases from V and 5 bases from J, with 23 bases between. Germline V lookup: CDR1 LNHDA, CDR2 SQIVND (reference sequence). CDR3 coding DNA: TGTGCCAGTAGTACACTCAGGGGAAGACACGGAGGAACTGAAGCTTTCTTT. Residues: CASSTLRGRHGGTEAFF.

The J gene is TRBJ1-4, the V gene TRBV25-1; 9 positions agree with TRBD1. CDR3 length: 15 residues. V lost 4 bases and J lost 8; bases outside the gene matches: 8. The germline gives CDR1 MGHDK, CDR2 SYGVNS. The CDR3 sequence: CASSALGQGFEKLFF. Written as DNA, the CDR3 is TGTGCCAGCAGTGCCCTGGGACAGGGATTCGAAAAACTGTTTTTT.

The rearrangement uses TRBV4-3 and TRBJ2-2, with TRBD2 matching over 7 bases. Trimming cost V 0 bases and J 6 bases; bases outside gene matches: 13. Per the germline V gene, CDR1 is LGHNA and CDR2 is YSLEER. This CDR3 comprises 18 residues. The CDR3 here is CASSQDPRGVQWSGELFF. CDR3 DNA sequence: TGCGCCAGCAGCCAAGATCCCCGGGGGGTCCAGTGGTCCGGGGAGCTGTTTTTT.

This clone was seen only a few times. This CDR3 is CASSLGLPGQGAYQETQYF. DNA for the CDR3: TGTGCCAGCAGCTTGGGATTACCGGGACAGGGGGCGTACCAAGAGACCCAGTACTTC. The chain uses TRBV7-2 and TRBJ2-5; TRBD1 matches at 12 bases. V was pared by 3 bases and J by 0 bases, with 11 bases of the junction left unmatched. The length of the CDR3 is 19 residues. Per germline, CDR1 SGHTA and CDR2 FQGNSA.

The chain couples TRBV12-3 or TRBV12-4 to TRBJ2-1, with 7 bases matching TRBD2. The CDR3 consists of 13 residues. V dropped 6 bases and J dropped 3; count of bases not matched to a gene: 2. CDR3 sequence (DNA): TGTGCCAGCAGGGGCGGGGGCTACAATGAGCAGTTCTTC. Protein sequence: CASRGGGYNEQFF.

The genes are TRBV5-4 and TRBJ1-6, with 10 bases aligning to TRBD1. Germline V lookup: CDR1 SGHNT, CDR2 YYREEE (reference sequence). Trimming removed 4 bases from V and 0 bases from J; junction bases left unmatched: 7. The CDR3 loop spans 18 amino acids. The CDR3 DNA reads as TGTGCCAGCAGCGGGGGGACAGGGGCCAGCTCCTATAATTCACCCCTCCACTTT. Protein product: CASSGGTGASSYNSPLHF.

This chain links TRBV19 with TRBJ2-2, with TRBD2 as a possible D gene (7 bases). The CDR3 sequence is 16 residues long. Germline V gene lookup returns CDR1 LNHDA and CDR2 SQIVND (reference sequence). Trimming cost V 4 bases and J 0 bases, with 12 bases left between them. Here the CDR3 DNA reads TGTGCCAGTAGTACGGGGGGCATGGCGAACACCGGGGAGCTGTTTTTT. Translating it yields CASSTGGMANTGELFF. Complete variable domain (other parts from reference TRBV19 and TRBJ2-2): DGGITQSPKYLFRKEGQNVTLSCEQNLNHDAMYWYRQDPGQGLRLIYYSQIVNDFQKGDIAEGYSVSREKKESFPLTVTSAQKNPTAFYLCASSTGGMANTGELFFGEGSRLTVL.

V and J are TRBV12-3 or TRBV12-4 and TRBJ2-2; D is possibly TRBD2 (6 bases). The CDR3 covers 13 residues. The ends were cut back, 1 base at V and 6 bases at J, with 6 bases in the middle. The CDR3 nucleotides read TGTGCCAGCAGTTTAGGGGGGGCCGGGGAGCTGTTTTTT. Protein: CASSLGGAGELFF.

This chain links TRBV6-5 with TRBJ1-5; D is perhaps TRBD1 (5 bases). This CDR3 is 15 amino acids long. Trimming stripped 11 bases from V and 5 bases from J, with 22 bases between. The V gene's germline CDR1 is MNHEY and CDR2 SVGAGI. The CDR3 nucleotides read TGTGCCTCCCAGGGTGACAATTTCATGGATCAGCCCCAGCATTTT. It specifies CASQGDNFMDQPQHF.

Turning to this clone: Relative to the germline gene, one junction end is altered; a read error may explain this. The V and J genes are TRBV7-7 and TRBJ2-2, with 12 bases matching TRBD1. The CDR3 consists of 19 residues. CDR1 and CDR2 (germline): SSHAT, FNYEAQ (reference sequence). CDR3 sequence (DNA): TGTGCTAGCAGCTCTGACCCCCGGGGACAGGGGGCTGACACCGGGGAGCTGTTTTTT. It specifies CASSSDPRGQGADTGELFF.

This sequence joins TRBV4-1 and TRBJ1-1; a possible D gene is TRBD1 (6 bases). V lost 3 bases and J lost 5, with 13 bases in between. The V gene's germline CDR1 is MGHRA and CDR2 YSYEKL. The CDR3 is 14 amino acids. The CDR3 loop reads CASSQSGVRTEAFF. The CDR3 nucleotides are TGCGCCAGCAGCCAGTCAGGGGTGAGGACTGAAGCTTTCTTT.